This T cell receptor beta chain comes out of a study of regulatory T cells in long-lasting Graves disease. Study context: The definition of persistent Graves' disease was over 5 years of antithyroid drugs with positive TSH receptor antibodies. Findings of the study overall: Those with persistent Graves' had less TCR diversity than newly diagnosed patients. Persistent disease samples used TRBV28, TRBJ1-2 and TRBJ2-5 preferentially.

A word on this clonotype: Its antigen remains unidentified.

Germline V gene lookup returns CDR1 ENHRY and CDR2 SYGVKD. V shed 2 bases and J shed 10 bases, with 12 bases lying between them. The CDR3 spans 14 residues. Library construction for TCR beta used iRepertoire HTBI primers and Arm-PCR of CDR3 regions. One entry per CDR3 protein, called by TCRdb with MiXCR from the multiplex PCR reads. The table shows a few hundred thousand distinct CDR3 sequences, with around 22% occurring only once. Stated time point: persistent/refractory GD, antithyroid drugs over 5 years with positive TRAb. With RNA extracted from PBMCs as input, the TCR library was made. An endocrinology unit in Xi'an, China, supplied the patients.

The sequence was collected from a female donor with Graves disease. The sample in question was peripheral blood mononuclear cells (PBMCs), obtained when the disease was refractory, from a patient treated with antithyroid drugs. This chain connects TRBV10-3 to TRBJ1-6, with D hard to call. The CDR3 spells CAISEDEGGSPLHF. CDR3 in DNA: TGTGCCATCAGTGAGGATGAGGGCGGGTCACCCCTCCACTTT.